The rows below give T cell receptor beta chains drawn from one sample of a study of cytomegalovirus exposure and HLA in healthy donors. The table came from immunoSEQ multiplex PCR; TCRdb's copy has only in-frame clones and leaves some out. This sample carries about 26,000 clones, almost 70% of them seen once, and the ten largest clones take approximately 4%. Sequenced material: PBMCs. All receptors come from a woman between 45 and 65 years old in good health and CMV-seronegative. Both conserved end residues are part of each CDR3. A D gene is named only where the DNA matches it firmly. Clone size is shown for a subset of rows, as once, few, many or a class of expanded clone.

j_gene | d_gene | abundance | v_gene | CDR3aa | CDR3nt
TRBJ1-6 | NA | NA | TRBV4-1 | CASSQVGGGRALGSPLHF | TGCGCCAGCAGCCAAGTTGGGGGGGGGAGGGCTTTAGGTTCACCCCTCCACTTT
TRBJ1-1 | TRBD1 | NA | TRBV18 | CASSVQTGGTEAFF | TGTGCCAGCTCAGTCCAGACAGGGGGCACTGAAGCTTTCTTT
TRBJ2-3 | TRBD1 | NA | TRBV29-1 | CSAGLGTAMSDTQYF | TGCAGCGCTGGTCTCGGGACAGCTATGTCAGATACGCAGTATTTT
TRBJ2-3 | TRBD2 | once | TRBV6-6 | CASSYSKAGVADTQYF | TGTGCCAGCAGTTACTCGAAGGCGGGAGTAGCAGATACGCAGTATTTT
TRBJ1-2 | TRBD1 | NA | TRBV6-5 | CASRLPGTGRGYTF | TGTGCCAGCAGATTACCCGGGACAGGGCGAGGCTACACCTTC
TRBJ1-4 | NA | once | TRBV29-1 | CSVGGQGGTNEKLFF | TGCAGCGTTGGGGGCCAGGGCGGCACTAATGAAAAACTGTTTTTT
TRBJ1-5 | NA | NA | TRBV5-6 | CASSRGIANQPQHF | TGTGCCAGCAGCCGAGGGATTGCCAATCAGCCCCAGCATTTT
TRBJ1-2 | NA | NA | TRBV6-1 | CASSARDGRPINYGYTF | TGTGCCAGCAGTGCCCGGGACGGGAGACCAATTAACTATGGCTACACCTTC
TRBJ2-5 | TRBD2 | NA | TRBV5-1 | CASSLAWSPGGGRRETQYF | TGCGCCAGCAGCTTGGCCTGGTCTCCGGGAGGCGGGAGAAGAGAGACCCAGTACTTC
TRBJ2-5 | TRBD2 | NA | TRBV5-1 | CASSGWAGQETQYF | TGCGCCAGTAGCGGGTGGGCAGGCCAAGAGACCCAGTACTTC
TRBJ2-5 | NA | few | TRBV6-5 | CASSGGTLGGKTQYF | TGTGCCAGCAGTGGGGGGACATTGGGGGGGAAGACCCAGTACTTC
TRBJ2-7 | NA | NA | TRBV28 | CASSLRRGLYEQYF | TGTGCCAGCAGCCTTCGGCGGGGCCTCTACGAGCAGTACTTC
TRBJ2-3 | TRBD1 | once | TRBV29-1 | CSVAGGGRGTDTQYF | TGCAGCGTAGCAGGGGGCGGAAGGGGCACAGATACGCAGTATTTT
TRBJ2-2 | NA | medium-sized | TRBV7-3 | CASSFGTAGELFF | TGTGCCAGCAGCTTCGGGACGGCGGGAGAGCTGTTTTTT
TRBJ2-7 | NA | NA | TRBV5-1 | CASSLWAAGPPYEQYF | TGCGCCAGCAGCTTGTGGGCGGCAGGGCCCCCCTACGAGCAGTACTTC
TRBJ1-1 | TRBD1 | few | TRBV6-1 | CASSEATGNTPEAFF | TGTGCCAGCAGTGAAGCGACAGGGAACACACCCGAAGCTTTCTTT